This passage covers 29 T cell receptor beta chains from one sample sequenced in a study of cytomegalovirus exposure and HLA in healthy donors. Use of 60 Vbeta and 13 Jbeta primers characterized the PCR. Libraries were prepared by immunoSEQ multiplex PCR; TCRdb keeps only in-frame clonotypes and omits some of them. Of tens of thousands of clones listed, about 81% were seen once; the top ten hold around 7%. Sequencing was done on a sample of PBMCs. Every receptor here comes from a human donor in good health.

The rearrangement uses TRBV5-1 and TRBJ1-3; 7 nucleotides match TRBD1. The CDR3 loop spans 16 amino acids. V gave up 0 bases and J gave up 3 bases; unmatched junction bases: 6. Germline CDR1 SGHRS, CDR2 YFSETQ. In DNA form, the CDR3 reads TGCGCCAGCAGCTTGGGAGGGGGCGACTTTGGAAACACCATATATTTT. Its protein product is CASSLGGGDFGNTIYF.

The V and J genes are TRBV6-1 and TRBJ2-7; no clear D gene. Germline-derived CDR1 and CDR2 are MNHNS and SASEGT. With 5 bases removed from V and 2 bases from J, the gap between germline ends came to 7 bases. The CDR3 contains 12 residues. CDR3 residues: CASSPLTYEQYF. CDR3 bases: TGTGCCAGCAGTCCCCTAACCTACGAGCAGTACTTC.

The chain carries TRBV9 and TRBJ2-5, with 12 bases aligning to TRBD1. Germline lookup yields CDR1 SGDLS and CDR2 YYNGEE. CDR3 length: 17 residues. The V segment lost 0 bases and the J segment 7 bases; nucleotides outside the gene matches: 10. The DNA for the CDR3 is TGTGCCAGCAGCGTAGAGGGACAGGGGGCGAAACGTGGGACCCAGTACTTC. It is translated as CASSVEGQGAKRGTQYF. The whole variable domain, filled in from reference TRBV9 and TRBJ2-5, reads DSGVTQTPKHLITATGQRVTLRCSPRSGDLSVYWYQQSLDQGLQFLIQYYNGEERAKGNILERFSAQQFPDLHSELNLSSLELGDSALYFCASSVEGQGAKRGTQYFGPGTRLLVL.

V usage is TRBV28 and J usage is TRBJ2-3; 12 bases align to TRBD2. Germline V gene sequence: CDR1 MDHEN, CDR2 SYDVKM. This CDR3 contains 14 residues. With 6 bases clipped from V and 6 bases from J, the junction kept 4 bases outside the gene matches. CDR3 in amino acids: CASSTSGGRDTQYF. In nucleotides, the CDR3 is TGTGCCAGCAGCACTAGCGGGGGGCGGGATACGCAGTATTTT.

This chain links TRBV6-4 with TRBJ2-3; 10 bases map to TRBD1. Looked up from germline, CDR1 is MRHNA and CDR2 is SNTAGT. The CDR3 runs 15 residues. J gave up 2 bases and V 4 bases, and 3 bases lay outside the gene matches. The CDR3 region is CASSVGTGVTDTQYF. The CDR3 nucleotides are TGTGCCAGCAGTGTTGGGACAGGGGTCACAGATACGCAGTATTTT.

This chain uses TRBV15 with TRBJ1-2; maybe TRBD1 (6 bases). This CDR3 contains 13 residues. V shed 0 bases and J shed 8 bases, with 10 bases lying between them. From germline, CDR1 is LNHNV and CDR2 YYDKDF (reference sequence). The CDR3 region has the DNA TGTGCCACCAGCAGAGATCGGGGGGGCGGCTACACCTTC. Protein product: CATSRDRGGGYTF. Filled out from reference TRBV15 and TRBJ1-2, the complete variable domain reads DAMVIQNPRYQVTQFGKPVTLSCSQTLNHNVMYWYQQKSSQAPKLLFHYYDKDFNNEADTPDNFQSRRPNTSFCFLDIRSPGLGDTAMYLCATSRDRGGGYTFGSGTRLTVV.

The rearrangement uses TRBV7-2 and TRBJ2-7, with D uncertain. Germline V gene sequence: CDR1 SGHTA, CDR2 FQGNSA. The ends were cut back, 7 bases at V and 4 bases at J, with 17 bases in the middle. This CDR3 is 14 amino acids long. In nucleotides, the CDR3 is TGTGCCAGCACCACCGACGCAGGAATGTACGAGCAGTACTTC. It translates to CASTTDAGMYEQYF.

This clone was recorded once. The chain employs TRBV30 and TRBJ1-3, with 8 bases lining up with TRBD1. Germline CDR1 reads GTSNPN; CDR2 reads SVGIG (reference sequence). Trimming removed 3 bases from V and 4 bases from J; junction bases left unmatched: 11. The CDR3 has 16 residues. CDR3 sequence (DNA): TGTGCCTGGAGGGGGTTGGGACAGGAAAAGGGAAACACCATATATTTT. Translation: CAWRGLGQEKGNTIYF.

This clone has more than one count but fewer than ten. This chain links TRBV5-1 with TRBJ1-6, with TRBD1 matching 11 bases. Trimming at V came to 4 bases and at J to 9 bases, leaving 9 bases not matched to a gene. Germline V lookup: CDR1 SGHRS, CDR2 YFSETQ. This CDR3 comprises 16 residues. CDR3 in amino acids: CASSDAGQGASSPLHF. CDR3 DNA: TGCGCCAGCAGCGACGCCGGACAGGGGGCATCTTCACCCCTCCACTTT.

The chain employs TRBV6-1 and TRBJ1-1; 7 nucleotides agree with TRBD1. The CDR3 is 15 residues long. V lost 9 bases to trimming and J lost 0 bases; unmatched junction nucleotides: 10. Per germline, CDR1 MNHNS and CDR2 SASEGT. CDR3 region: CASRTGVHMNTEAFF. In DNA, the CDR3 is TGTGCCAGTAGAACAGGGGTCCACATGAACACTGAAGCTTTCTTT.

This clone occurred a few times. The chain carries TRBV9 and TRBJ1-4, with D perhaps matching TRBD1 (5 bases). CDR1 SGDLS and CDR2 YYNGEE come from the germline V gene. There are 14 residues in the CDR3. V lost 0 bases and J 6 bases, leaving 9 bases between the germline ends. This chain's CDR3 is CASSVGIRDEKLFF. CDR3 DNA sequence: TGTGCCAGCAGCGTAGGAATCAGGGATGAAAAACTGTTTTTT.

This chain connects TRBV9 to TRBJ2-1; D is unclear. V was shortened by 0 bases and J by 3 bases, with 10 bases between the two germline ends. CDR1 is SGDLS, CDR2 YYNGEE, per germline. The CDR3 totals 15 residues. This CDR3 is CASSVAVASYNEQFF. The CDR3 DNA follows: TGTGCCAGCAGCGTAGCGGTAGCAAGCTACAATGAGCAGTTCTTC.

V and J are TRBV5-1 and TRBJ1-2, with no clear D. V lost 0 bases and J 2 bases, leaving 5 bases between the germline ends. CDR1 and CDR2 from the germline V gene are SGHRS and YFSETQ. The CDR3 is made up of 13 amino acids. CDR3 coding DNA: TGCGCCAGCAGCTTGGAACTGAACTATGGCTACACCTTC. It specifies CASSLELNYGYTF.

The V gene is TRBV5-8, the J gene TRBJ2-5, with a tentative D call TRBD2 (5 bases). V was clipped by 0 bases and J by 3 bases, with 12 bases between them. The CDR3 is made up of 15 amino acids. Germline values: CDR1 SGHTS, CDR2 YDEGEE. CDR3 nucleotide sequence: TGTGCCAGCAGCTTGGCACTGACGACTAAAGAGACCCAGTACTTC. It encodes CASSLALTTKETQYF.

The CDR3 loop reads CASSTGTGQGENTIYF. CDR3 bases: TGTGCCAGCAGCACAGGGACAGGACAGGGTGAAAACACCATATATTTT. J is TRBJ1-3 and V is TRBV9, with 8 bases identical to TRBD1. Looked up from germline, CDR1 is SGDLS and CDR2 is YYNGEE. The CDR3 sequence is 16 residues long. The junction had 12 bases not matched to a gene; V was cut back by 4 bases and J by 6 bases.

This clone was counted once. The CDR3 nucleotides read TGTGCCAGCAGGGATACAGGACAGGGCACAGATACGCAGTATTTT. This translates into CASRDTGQGTDTQYF. The chain couples TRBV2 to TRBJ2-3, with 7 nucleotides matching TRBD1. V shed 6 bases, J shed 1 base, and the junction held 7 bases outside the gene matches. In germline, CDR1 is SNHLY, CDR2 FYNNEI. CDR3 length equals 15 residues.

This clone was found a few times. The chain is built from TRBV5-4 and TRBJ2-5; D gene unclear. This CDR3 has 15 residues. The V end lost 0 bases, the J end lost 5 bases, and 14 bases lay between the germline ends. Germline-derived CDR1 and CDR2 are SGHNT and YYREEE (reference sequence). The CDR3 region has the DNA TGTGCCAGCAGCTTGGGACACGCAAACCGGGAGACCCAGTACTTC. Protein product: CASSLGHANRETQYF.

V is TRBV9 and J is TRBJ1-1; 7 bases are a match to TRBD1. Germline lookup yields CDR1 SGDLS and CDR2 YYNGEE. The junction had 3 bases not matched to a gene; V was cut back by 0 bases and J by 1 base. The CDR3 has 15 residues. The CDR3 DNA is TGTGCCAGCAGCGTAGCAGGGGGACAGAACACTGAAGCTTTCTTT. It is translated as CASSVAGGQNTEAFF.

This rearrangement joins TRBV19 to TRBJ2-3; D possibly corresponds to TRBD2 (5 bases). Germline V lookup: CDR1 LNHDA, CDR2 SQIVND (reference sequence). This CDR3 is 16 amino acids long. The V end lost 2 bases, the J end lost 0 bases, and 12 bases lay between the germline ends. The CDR3 here is CASSITGRSSTDTQYF. In DNA, the CDR3 is TGTGCCAGTAGTATAACGGGGAGATCTAGCACAGATACGCAGTATTTT.

The chain couples TRBV7-9 to TRBJ2-5; D possibly corresponds to TRBD1 (5 bases). Germline lookup yields CDR1 SEHNR and CDR2 FQNEAQ (reference sequence). V gave up 3 bases and J gave up 9 bases, with 20 bases separating them. There are 15 residues in the CDR3. The CDR3 nucleotides are TGTGCCAGCAGCTTGGCTATAGGGGTTGGTATGGCCCAGTACTTC. Protein sequence: CASSLAIGVGMAQYF. Complete variable domain (other parts from reference TRBV7-9 and TRBJ2-5): DTGVSQNPRHKITKRGQNVTFRCDPISEHNRLYWYRQTLGQGPEFLTYFQNEAQLEKSRLLSDRFSAERPKGSFSTLEIQRTEQGDSAMYLCASSLAIGVGMAQYFGPGTRLLVL.

The chain recombines TRBV6-1 with TRBJ2-5; 8 bases are shared with TRBD1. The J call may be mistaken, given a closer DNA end match to TRBJ2-7. Germline V gene data show CDR1 as MNHNS and CDR2 as SASEGT. The CDR3 extends over 15 amino acids. CDR3 DNA sequence: TGTGCCAGCAGTACTCGGACAGGGAGGCCCTACGAGCAGTACTTC. This sequence encodes CASSTRTGRPYEQYF.

The chain has TRBV6-6 and TRBJ2-2, with D maybe TRBD1 (5 bases). CDR3 length: 14 amino acids. Trimming shortened V by 7 bases and J by 0 bases, and 9 bases separated the two germline ends. Germline loops: CDR1 MNHNY, CDR2 SVGAGI (reference sequence). In DNA, the CDR3 is TGTGCCAGCATGACAGACGCGAACACCGGGGAGCTGTTTTTT. Translation gives CASMTDANTGELFF.

The chain recombines TRBV12-5 with TRBJ1-2, with TRBD1 identical over 11 bases. The CDR3 covers 13 residues. V lost 6 bases and J lost 6; bases outside the gene matches: 3. Germline CDR1 and CDR2: LGHNT and FRNRAP. The CDR3 reads CASGSDRGHGYTF. The CDR3 DNA reads as TGTGCTAGTGGATCGGACAGGGGGCATGGCTACACCTTC.

This sequence joins TRBV9 and TRBJ1-6; TRBD1 agrees at 7 bases. The CDR3 totals 18 residues. The germline CDR1 and CDR2 sequences are SGDLS and YYNGEE. V dropped 0 bases and J dropped 8; count of bases not matched to a gene: 14. The CDR3 nucleotides read TGTGCCAGCAGCGTAGCCGGGACAGTTGGCGCGTTGGATTCACCCCTCCACTTT. This sequence encodes CASSVAGTVGALDSPLHF.

The chain has TRBV19 and TRBJ2-2; 7 nucleotides line up with TRBD1. This CDR3 contains 14 residues. V dropped 7 bases and J dropped 6; count of bases not matched to a gene: 8. Germline V CDR1 and CDR2: LNHDA, SQIVND (reference sequence). CDR3 sequence: CASTIDRVSGELFF. DNA for the CDR3: TGTGCCAGTACCATTGACAGGGTCTCCGGGGAGCTGTTTTTT.

Only one count was recorded for this clone. This chain connects TRBV4-1 to TRBJ1-5; D unclear. Trimming removed 1 base from V and 2 bases from J, with 6 bases in between. The germline V gene has CDR1 MGHRA and CDR2 YSYEKL. This CDR3 has 14 amino acids. CDR3 coding DNA: TGCGCCAGCAGCCAAGTCCCCGGCAATCAGCCCCAGCATTTT. It is translated as CASSQVPGNQPQHF.

V gene TRBV6-6 combines with J gene TRBJ2-3, with D tentatively TRBD2 (6 bases). The CDR3 consists of 13 residues. With 6 bases removed from V and 2 bases from J, the gap between germline ends came to 9 bases. In germline, CDR1 is MNHNY, CDR2 SVGAGI (reference sequence). CDR3 DNA: TGTGCCAGCAGCCGGGACTTCACAGATACGCAGTATTTT. Protein product: CASSRDFTDTQYF.

The chain uses TRBV15 and TRBJ1-2, with 8 bases that match TRBD1. CDR1 LNHNV and CDR2 YYDKDF come from the germline V gene (reference sequence). This CDR3 comprises 17 residues. Trimming cost V 0 bases and J 5 bases; bases outside gene matches: 11. The DNA for the CDR3 is TGTGCCACCAGCAGAGATCGGTCGGCAGGGGGCGAATATGGCTACACCTTC. This gives the protein CATSRDRSAGGEYGYTF.

This sequence joins TRBV9 and TRBJ2-5; D possibly corresponds to TRBD2 (7 bases). V was cut by 0 bases and J by 3 bases, with 12 bases left in between. The CDR3 sequence is 15 residues long. Germline V gene sequence: CDR1 SGDLS, CDR2 YYNGEE. This CDR3 reads CASSVAEGGEETQYF. Written as DNA, the CDR3 is TGTGCCAGCAGCGTAGCTGAGGGGGGGGAAGAGACCCAGTACTTC.